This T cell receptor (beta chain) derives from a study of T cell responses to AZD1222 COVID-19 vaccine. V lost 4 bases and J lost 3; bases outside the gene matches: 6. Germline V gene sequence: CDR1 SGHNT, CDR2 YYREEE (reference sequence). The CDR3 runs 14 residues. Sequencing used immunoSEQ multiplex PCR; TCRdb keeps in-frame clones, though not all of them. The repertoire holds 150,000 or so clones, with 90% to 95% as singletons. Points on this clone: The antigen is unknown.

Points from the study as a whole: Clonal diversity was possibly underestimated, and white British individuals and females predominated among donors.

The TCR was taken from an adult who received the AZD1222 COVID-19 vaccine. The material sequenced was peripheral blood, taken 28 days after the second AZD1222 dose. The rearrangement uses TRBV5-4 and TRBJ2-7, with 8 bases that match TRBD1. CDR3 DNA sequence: TGTGCCAGCAGCGCCGGACAGGGCCGCTACGAGCAGTACTTC. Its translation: CASSAGQGRYEQYF.